One and the same sample provided the 19 T cell receptor beta chains below, sequenced in a study of T-cell memory formation after mild COVID-19. Via MiXCR, TCRdb re-called the 5' RACE reads, giving one row per CDR3 protein. The sample lists about 430,000 distinct CDR3 sequences; roughly 24% were seen once. The specimen sequenced was PBMCs or a T cell subset sorted from them (not recorded which). The receptor source for this set is an adult woman who had mild COVID-19 (a few samples of this study predate the infection). Cell type and time point are not known.

The chain recombines TRBV6-2 or TRBV6-3 with TRBJ1-2; no firm D call. CDR3 length: 13 residues. The ends were cut back, 2 bases at V and 5 bases at J, with 9 bases in the middle. Per the germline V gene, CDR1 is MNHEY and CDR2 is SVGEGT. The CDR3 DNA reads TGTGCCAGCAGTTACCTCCGGAATTATGGCTACACCTTC. Amino acid sequence: CASSYLRNYGYTF.

The V call is TRBV4-2, the J call TRBJ2-1; 9 bases line up with TRBD1. CDR3 length: 16 amino acids. CDR1 is LGHNA and CDR2 is YNFKEQ in the germline V gene. The V gene end was trimmed by 1 base and the J gene end by 7 bases; junction bases not matched to a gene: 8. CDR3 in amino acids: CASSQVKGTGLNEQFF. As DNA, the CDR3 is TGTGCCAGCAGCCAAGTCAAGGGGACAGGGCTGAATGAGCAGTTCTTC.

This clonotype showed up just a few times. The V gene is TRBV6-1, the J gene TRBJ1-1; no clear D gene. The V end was cut by 2 bases, the J end by 3 bases, with 7 bases between. The CDR3 sequence is 13 residues long. Germline loops: CDR1 MNHNS, CDR2 SASEGT. The CDR3 spells CASSESWDTEAFF. CDR3 nucleotide sequence: TGTGCCAGCAGTGAATCATGGGACACTGAAGCTTTCTTT.

The chain employs TRBV20-1 and TRBJ2-1; no clear D gene. The germline CDR1 and CDR2 sequences are DFQATT and SNEGSKA (reference sequence). The CDR3 runs 18 residues. Trimming pared 4 bases from V and 7 bases from J, leaving 29 bases between. CDR3 coding DNA: TGCAGTGCTACACTCAAGTGGTGGGGTCTGGTTATTTCAAATGAGCAGTTCTTC. Amino acids: CSATLKWWGLVISNEQFF.

This clonotype was seen only a few times. This chain uses TRBV5-4 with TRBJ1-6, with 7 bases that match TRBD1. Germline V CDR1 and CDR2: SGHNT, YYREEE (reference sequence). The length of the CDR3 is 15 residues. Germline trimming cut 0 bases from V and 7 bases from J; bases unmatched to any gene: 4. CDR3 bases: TGTGCCAGCAGCTTGGCAGGGACAGTAAATTCACCCCTCCACTTT. Translating it yields CASSLAGTVNSPLHF.

This clonotype was observed a few times. This chain uses TRBV29-1 with TRBJ2-7; no clear D gene. V lost 3 bases, J lost 4 bases, and 10 bases lay in between. This CDR3 comprises 12 residues. Germline lookup yields CDR1 SQVTM and CDR2 ANQGSEA. The CDR3 is CSVDDGGYEQYF. In DNA, the CDR3 is TGCAGCGTTGACGACGGTGGGTACGAGCAGTACTTC.

There are a few counts of this clonotype. The junction departs from the called germline gene at one end, perhaps through a read error. This chain connects TRBV10-3 to TRBJ2-2; tentatively, D is TRBD2 (5 bases). Germline-derived CDR1 and CDR2 are ENHRY and SYGVKD. The CDR3 covers 13 residues. The CDR3, as DNA: TGTGCCATCAGGGGCGCTGGCACCGGGGAGCTGATTTTT. As protein: CAIRGAGTGELIF.

The genes are TRBV18 and TRBJ2-7; D is perhaps TRBD1 (5 bases). V was cut by 2 bases and J by 7 bases, with 15 bases left in between. The CDR3 extends over 14 amino acids. Germline-derived CDR1 and CDR2 are KGHSH and LQKENI. The CDR3 DNA sequence: TGTGCCAGCTCACCAGACAGTGGGCTACGGGAGCAGTACTTC. Protein product: CASSPDSGLREQYF.

The V call is TRBV6-5, the J call TRBJ2-5; TRBD2 might be the D (7 bases). V was pared by 4 bases and J by 2 bases, with 17 bases between. Per the germline V gene, CDR1 is MNHEY and CDR2 is SVGAGI. The CDR3 extends over 16 amino acids. This chain's CDR3 is CASSSPAGRGQETQYF. Written as DNA, the CDR3 is TGTGCCAGCAGTTCCCCAGCGGGGAGGGGGCAAGAGACCCAGTACTTC.

The chain has TRBV29-1 and TRBJ2-2; 7 nucleotides line up with TRBD1. With V trimmed by 3 bases and J by 2 bases, 6 bases remained unmatched. The CDR3 length is 15 residues. CDR1 and CDR2 (germline): SQVTM, ANQGSEA. DNA for the CDR3: TGCAGCGTTGAGGGCCGGACAGGAAACACCGGGGAGCTGTTTTTT. It is translated as CSVEGRTGNTGELFF.

The chain has TRBV7-3 and TRBJ2-1, with D tentatively TRBD2 (6 bases). The CDR3 has 16 residues. CDR1 is SGHTA and CDR2 is FQGTGA in the germline V gene. Between the trimmed V and J ends, which lost 2 bases and 0 bases, there was a span of 11 bases. Written as DNA, the CDR3 is TGTGCCAGCAGCTTATATGGCGGGGTCTCCTACAATGAGCAGTTCTTC. Its translation is CASSLYGGVSYNEQFF.

This clonotype was seen only a few times. The gene calls are TRBV12-3 or TRBV12-4 and TRBJ1-2; D is possibly TRBD1 (6 bases). V was pared by 6 bases and J by 13 bases, with 18 bases between. This CDR3 is built from 12 residues. This CDR3 reads CASSPAGHLCTF. CDR3 in DNA: TGTGCCAGCAGCCCGGCGGGACACCTTTGCACCTTC.

This clonotype was detected a few times. The chain recombines TRBV11-2 with TRBJ2-2; the D is unclear. Trimming shortened V by 3 bases and J by 6 bases, and 5 bases separated the two germline ends. The germline V gene has CDR1 SGHAT and CDR2 FQNNGV. The CDR3 totals 12 residues. In DNA form, the CDR3 reads TGTGCCAGCAGCTTTAAACCCGGGGAGCTGTTTTTT. Amino acids: CASSFKPGELFF.

In its sample, this clonotype was seen a few times. The chain couples TRBV6-1 to TRBJ1-6; possibly TRBD1 for D (6 bases). This CDR3 has 15 amino acids. V lost 4 bases and J 10 bases, leaving 17 bases between the germline ends. CDR1 is MNHNS, CDR2 SASEGT, per germline. The CDR3 loop is CASSGHRVRDSPLHF. The DNA for the CDR3 is TGTGCCAGCAGTGGCCACAGGGTCCGAGACTCACCCCTCCACTTT.

This chain links TRBV5-1 with TRBJ2-3; no firm D call. There are 13 residues in the CDR3. Germline CDR1 SGHRS, CDR2 YFSETQ. The V gene lost 5 bases and the J gene lost 5 bases, with 12 bases spanning the gap. The CDR3: CASSMGSRDTQYF. DNA of the CDR3: TGCGCCAGCAGTATGGGGTCACGAGATACGCAGTATTTT.

This clonotype was detected many times. This sequence joins TRBV11-2 and TRBJ2-4; no reliable D call. Germline assignment: CDR1 SGHAT and CDR2 FQNNGV. This CDR3 comprises 13 residues. V lost 0 bases and J 6 bases, leaving 6 bases between the germline ends. CDR3 in amino acids: CASSLDRTNIQYF. DNA of the CDR3: TGTGCCAGCAGCTTAGACAGGACAAACATTCAGTACTTC.

The chain carries TRBV3-1 and TRBJ2-1; tentatively, D is TRBD2 (7 bases). Looked up from germline, CDR1 is LGHDT and CDR2 is YNNKEL (reference sequence). The CDR3 has 15 residues. V lost 5 bases and J 6 bases, leaving 17 bases between the germline ends. The CDR3 sequence is CASSGQGLAGNEQFF. The CDR3 DNA reads TGTGCCAGCAGCGGGCAGGGGTTAGCGGGCAATGAGCAGTTCTTC.

The V gene is TRBV24-1, the J gene TRBJ2-1, with D possibly being TRBD2 (6 bases). The CDR3 loop spans 11 amino acids. Germline lookup yields CDR1 KGHDR and CDR2 SFDVKD. Deletions cut 9 bases from V and 6 bases from J, with 8 bases between. The CDR3 here is CATGDSNEQFF. Written as DNA, the CDR3 is TGTGCCACCGGGGACTCCAATGAGCAGTTCTTC.

This clonotype has just a few counts. It is unclear where the CDR3 begins or ends on the DNA, so no DNA is shown, and the CDR3 is as TCRdb lists it. The chain carries TRBV5-6 and TRBJ1-1. Germline loops: CDR1 SGHDT, CDR2 YYEEEE. With termini counted, the CDR3 has 11 amino acids. The CDR3 here is CASILGTEAFF.